Listed below are T cell receptor beta chains from one sample, sequenced in a study of blood T cell repertoires in COVID-19. Method: immunoSEQ multiplex PCR; TCRdb's copy keeps in-frame clones and lacks some. This table holds a few hundred thousand clones, around 83% found once. The sample taken for sequencing was PBMCs or T cells enriched from blood (not recorded which). The receptors originated from a woman aged 40 to 50 who had recovered from COVID-19. CDR3s include the opening cysteine and the closing phenylalanine or tryptophan. Each record gives: D gene, clone size, J gene, V gene, CDR3 protein, CDR3 DNA. The D gene is left open where the match is weak. Expanded clones get a size class; other rows say once, few or many, or leave the size out.

d_gene: .; abundance: .; j_gene: TRBJ1-2; v_gene: TRBV29-1; CDR3aa: CSVLGGRSHDYGYTF; CDR3nt: TGCAGCGTTCTGGGTGGGAGGAGCCACGACTATGGCTACACCTTC
d_gene: .; abundance: .; j_gene: TRBJ1-2; v_gene: TRBV18; CDR3aa: CASSPARGNGYTF; CDR3nt: TGTGCCAGCTCACCGGCCAGGGGAAACGGCTACACCTTC
d_gene: .; abundance: once; j_gene: TRBJ2-2; v_gene: TRBV7-2; CDR3aa: CASSLQSANTGELFF; CDR3nt: TGTGCCAGCAGCTTACAGTCCGCGAACACCGGGGAGCTGTTTTTT
d_gene: .; abundance: once; j_gene: TRBJ2-1; v_gene: TRBV5-1; CDR3aa: CASSLVSGEQFF; CDR3nt: TGCGCCAGCAGCTTGGTGAGTGGTGAGCAGTTCTTC
d_gene: .; abundance: .; j_gene: TRBJ2-2; v_gene: TRBV11-2; CDR3aa: CASSEQANTGELFF; CDR3nt: TGTGCCAGCAGCGAACAGGCGAACACCGGGGAGCTGTTTTTT
d_gene: TRBD2; abundance: .; j_gene: TRBJ2-1; v_gene: TRBV7-9; CDR3aa: CASSLLLRASGYNEQFF; CDR3nt: TGTGCCAGCAGCTTATTACTGCGTGCTAGCGGCTACAATGAGCAGTTCTTC
d_gene: .; abundance: .; j_gene: TRBJ1-4; v_gene: TRBV2; CDR3aa: CASRVDSATNEKLFF; CDR3nt: TGTGCCAGCAGGGTCGACAGTGCAACTAATGAAAAACTGTTTTTT
d_gene: .; abundance: once; j_gene: TRBJ1-3; v_gene: TRBV15; CDR3aa: CATSRDREGNSGNTIYF; CDR3nt: TGTGCCACCAGCAGAGATCGTGAGGGAAACTCTGGAAACACCATATATTTT
d_gene: TRBD2; abundance: .; j_gene: TRBJ2-3; v_gene: TRBV27; CDR3aa: CASSSFAGAADTQYF; CDR3nt: TGTGCCAGCAGTAGCTTCGCGGGAGCGGCAGATACGCAGTATTTT
d_gene: .; abundance: .; j_gene: TRBJ1-1; v_gene: TRBV4-2; CDR3aa: CASSEGVGQLEHVAFF; CDR3nt: TGTGCCAGCAGCGAAGGGGTAGGACAGCTCGAACACGTAGCTTTCTTT
d_gene: .; abundance: .; j_gene: TRBJ1-6; v_gene: TRBV7-9; CDR3aa: CASRALAGNSPLHF; CDR3nt: TGTGCCAGCAGGGCCCTAGCTGGTAATTCACCCCTCCACTTT
d_gene: TRBD1; abundance: .; j_gene: TRBJ2-5; v_gene: TRBV19; CDR3aa: CASSSQGAGGTQYF; CDR3nt: TGTGCCAGTAGTAGTCAGGGGGCTGGAGGGACCCAGTACTTC
d_gene: TRBD1; abundance: .; j_gene: TRBJ1-2; v_gene: TRBV2; CDR3aa: CASSVRQGASGYTF; CDR3nt: TGTGCCAGCAGTGTGCGACAGGGGGCCTCTGGCTACACCTTC
d_gene: .; abundance: .; j_gene: TRBJ2-3; v_gene: TRBV5-1; CDR3aa: CASSLGQSADTQYF; CDR3nt: TGCGCCAGCAGCCTGGGCCAATCGGCAGATACGCAGTATTTT
d_gene: TRBD1; abundance: .; j_gene: TRBJ1-6; v_gene: TRBV19; CDR3aa: CASSIGTGGGSPLHF; CDR3nt: TGTGCCAGTAGTATTGGGACAGGGGGCGGTTCACCCCTCCACTTT
d_gene: TRBD2; abundance: .; j_gene: TRBJ2-1; v_gene: TRBV6-5; CDR3aa: CASSRLAALGNEQFF; CDR3nt: TGTGCCAGCTCCCGACTAGCGGCGTTGGGGAATGAGCAGTTCTTC
d_gene: .; abundance: .; j_gene: TRBJ2-1; v_gene: TRBV7-2; CDR3aa: CASSLGSASYNEQFF; CDR3nt: TGTGCCAGCAGCTTAGGCAGCGCCTCCTACAATGAGCAGTTCTTC
d_gene: TRBD2; abundance: .; j_gene: TRBJ2-5; v_gene: TRBV10-3; CDR3aa: CAISESAGGLDETQYF; CDR3nt: TGTGCCATCAGTGAGTCGGCGGGAGGGCTCGATGAGACCCAGTACTTC
d_gene: .; abundance: .; j_gene: TRBJ2-3; v_gene: TRBV21-1; CDR3aa: CASSKTDSTDTQYF; CDR3nt: TGTGCCAGCAGCAAAACAGATAGCACAGATACGCAGTATTTT
d_gene: .; abundance: .; j_gene: TRBJ1-1; v_gene: TRBV19; CDR3aa: CASSSAIQGTRADAAFF; CDR3nt: TGTGCCAGTAGTAGTGCTATCCAGGGTACCCGGGCTGATGCGGCTTTCTTT
d_gene: TRBD2; abundance: .; j_gene: TRBJ2-5; v_gene: TRBV5-1; CDR3aa: CASSLAAGGSQETQYF; CDR3nt: TGCGCCAGCAGCTTGGCAGCGGGAGGTTCCCAAGAGACCCAGTACTTC
d_gene: .; abundance: many; j_gene: TRBJ1-1; v_gene: TRBV11-2; CDR3aa: CASGAFSRGFTEAFF; CDR3nt: TGTGCCAGCGGGGCTTTTTCCAGGGGATTCACTGAAGCTTTCTTT
d_gene: TRBD1; abundance: .; j_gene: TRBJ2-2; v_gene: TRBV4-3; CDR3aa: CASSHGQANTGELFF; CDR3nt: TGCGCCAGCAGCCACGGACAGGCGAACACCGGGGAGCTGTTTTTT
d_gene: TRBD1; abundance: .; j_gene: TRBJ2-5; v_gene: TRBV9; CDR3aa: CASSVGDSQETQYF; CDR3nt: TGTGCCAGCAGCGTAGGGGACAGCCAAGAGACCCAGTACTTC
d_gene: .; abundance: .; j_gene: TRBJ2-3; v_gene: TRBV12-3/TRBV12-4; CDR3aa: CASSSSDTQYF; CDR3nt: TGTGCCAGCAGTTCCTCAGATACGCAGTATTTT
d_gene: TRBD1; abundance: few; j_gene: TRBJ1-4; v_gene: TRBV30; CDR3aa: CAWSLPTGVFNEKLFF; CDR3nt: TGTGCCTGGAGTTTACCCACAGGGGTTTTTAATGAAAAACTGTTTTTT
d_gene: .; abundance: .; j_gene: TRBJ1-3; v_gene: TRBV5-1; CDR3aa: CASSLVYGSGNTIYF; CDR3nt: TGCGCCAGCAGCTTGGTGTACGGGTCTGGAAACACCATATATTTT
d_gene: .; abundance: once; j_gene: TRBJ2-5; v_gene: TRBV6-6; CDR3aa: CASSYREETQYF; CDR3nt: TGTGCCAGCAGTTACCGGGAGGAGACCCAGTACTTC
d_gene: .; abundance: .; j_gene: TRBJ2-2; v_gene: TRBV30; CDR3aa: CAWSLLSAGELFF; CDR3nt: TGTGCCTGGAGTCTTCTTAGCGCCGGGGAGCTGTTTTTT
d_gene: TRBD1; abundance: .; j_gene: TRBJ1-2; v_gene: TRBV24-1; CDR3aa: CATSDPGQGRGYTF; CDR3nt: TGTGCCACCAGTGACCCCGGACAGGGTCGGGGCTACACCTTC
d_gene: .; abundance: few; j_gene: TRBJ1-4; v_gene: TRBV28; CDR3aa: CASSRPTEAFEKLFF; CDR3nt: TGTGCCAGCAGCCGACCAACAGAAGCCTTTGAAAAACTGTTTTTT
d_gene: .; abundance: .; j_gene: TRBJ2-1; v_gene: TRBV9; CDR3aa: CASSVAEYNEQFF; CDR3nt: TGTGCCAGCAGCGTAGCCGAGTACAATGAGCAGTTCTTC
d_gene: TRBD1; abundance: .; j_gene: TRBJ1-2; v_gene: TRBV28; CDR3aa: CASSLGTGFGYTF; CDR3nt: TGTGCCAGCAGTTTAGGGACAGGGTTCGGCTACACCTTC
d_gene: .; abundance: .; j_gene: TRBJ2-1; v_gene: TRBV19; CDR3aa: CASSIRESGNEQFF; CDR3nt: TGTGCCAGTAGTATCCGGGAAAGTGGCAATGAGCAGTTCTTC
d_gene: .; abundance: .; j_gene: TRBJ1-1; v_gene: TRBV6-5; CDR3aa: CASSRGSTEAFF; CDR3nt: TGTGCCAGCAGCCGCGGATCCACTGAAGCTTTCTTT
d_gene: TRBD2; abundance: .; j_gene: TRBJ2-5; v_gene: TRBV28; CDR3aa: CASSPGGALKETQYF; CDR3nt: TGTGCCAGCAGTCCCGGGGGGGCTCTAAAAGAGACCCAGTACTTC
d_gene: .; abundance: .; j_gene: TRBJ2-3; v_gene: TRBV12-3/TRBV12-4; CDR3aa: CASSFGGSGTQYF; CDR3nt: TGTGCCAGCAGTTTTGGGGGCAGTGGTACGCAGTATTTT
d_gene: TRBD1; abundance: .; j_gene: TRBJ2-7; v_gene: TRBV10-2; CDR3aa: CASSESTGFSEQYF; CDR3nt: TGCGCCAGCAGTGAGTCGACAGGGTTCTCCGAGCAGTACTTC
d_gene: TRBD1; abundance: .; j_gene: TRBJ2-1; v_gene: TRBV11-2; CDR3aa: CASSALGGTGPYNEQFF; CDR3nt: TGTGCCAGCAGCGCCCTAGGGGGGACAGGGCCCTACAATGAGCAGTTCTTC
d_gene: TRBD1; abundance: few; j_gene: TRBJ1-2; v_gene: TRBV5-6; CDR3aa: CASSPGTVGYTF; CDR3nt: TGTGCCAGCAGCCCTGGGACAGTCGGCTACACCTTC
d_gene: TRBD1; abundance: .; j_gene: TRBJ1-3; v_gene: TRBV7-8; CDR3aa: CASSARTGSGNTIYF; CDR3nt: TGTGCCAGCAGCGCTCGGACAGGCTCTGGAAACACCATATATTTT
d_gene: TRBD2; abundance: .; j_gene: TRBJ2-5; v_gene: TRBV9; CDR3aa: CASSVSSSGLAYQETQYF; CDR3nt: TGTGCCAGCAGCGTATCCTCGTCGGGACTAGCGTACCAAGAGACCCAGTACTTC
d_gene: .; abundance: .; j_gene: TRBJ1-1; v_gene: TRBV7-9; CDR3aa: CASSLHKRGTEAFF; CDR3nt: TGTGCCAGCAGCTTACACAAGCGAGGCACTGAAGCTTTCTTT